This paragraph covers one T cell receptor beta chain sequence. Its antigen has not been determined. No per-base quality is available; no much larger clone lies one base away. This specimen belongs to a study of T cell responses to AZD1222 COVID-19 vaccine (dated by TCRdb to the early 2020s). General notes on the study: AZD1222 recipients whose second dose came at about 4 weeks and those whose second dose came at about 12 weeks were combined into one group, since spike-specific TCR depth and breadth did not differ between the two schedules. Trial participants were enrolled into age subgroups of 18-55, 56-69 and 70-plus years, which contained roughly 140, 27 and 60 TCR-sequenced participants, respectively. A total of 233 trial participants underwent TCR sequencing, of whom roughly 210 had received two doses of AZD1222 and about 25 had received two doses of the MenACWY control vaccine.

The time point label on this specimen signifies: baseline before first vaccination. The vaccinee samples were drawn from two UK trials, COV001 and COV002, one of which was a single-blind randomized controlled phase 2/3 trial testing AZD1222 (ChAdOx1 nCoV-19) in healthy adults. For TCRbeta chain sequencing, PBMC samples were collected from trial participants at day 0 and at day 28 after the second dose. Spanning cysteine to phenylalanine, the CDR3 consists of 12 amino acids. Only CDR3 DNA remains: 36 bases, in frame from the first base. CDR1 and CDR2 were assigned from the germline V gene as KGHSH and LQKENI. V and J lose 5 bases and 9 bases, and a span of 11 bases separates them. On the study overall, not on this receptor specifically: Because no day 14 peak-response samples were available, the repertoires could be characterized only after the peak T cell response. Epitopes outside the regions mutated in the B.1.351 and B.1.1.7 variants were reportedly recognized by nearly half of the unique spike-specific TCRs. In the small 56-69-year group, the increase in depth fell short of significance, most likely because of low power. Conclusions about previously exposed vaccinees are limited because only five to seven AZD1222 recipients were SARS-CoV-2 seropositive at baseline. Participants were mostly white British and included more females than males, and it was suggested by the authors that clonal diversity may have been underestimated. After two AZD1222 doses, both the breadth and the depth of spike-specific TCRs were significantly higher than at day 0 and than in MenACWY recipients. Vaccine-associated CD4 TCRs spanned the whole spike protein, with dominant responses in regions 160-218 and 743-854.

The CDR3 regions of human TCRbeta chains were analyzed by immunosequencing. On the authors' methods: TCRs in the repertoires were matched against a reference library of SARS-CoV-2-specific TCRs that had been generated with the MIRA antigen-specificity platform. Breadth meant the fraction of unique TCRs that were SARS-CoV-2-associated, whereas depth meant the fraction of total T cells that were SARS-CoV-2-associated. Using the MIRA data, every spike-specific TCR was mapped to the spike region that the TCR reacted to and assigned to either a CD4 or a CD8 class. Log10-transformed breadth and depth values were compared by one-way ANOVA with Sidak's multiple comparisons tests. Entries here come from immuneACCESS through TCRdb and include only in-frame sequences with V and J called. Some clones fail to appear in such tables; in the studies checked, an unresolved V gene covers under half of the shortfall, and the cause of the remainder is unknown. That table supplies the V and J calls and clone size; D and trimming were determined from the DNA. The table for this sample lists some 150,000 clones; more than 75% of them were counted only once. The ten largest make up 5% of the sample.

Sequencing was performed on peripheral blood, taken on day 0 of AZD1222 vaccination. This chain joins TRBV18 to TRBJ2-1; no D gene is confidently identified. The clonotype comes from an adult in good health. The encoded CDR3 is CASSSLLSEQFF. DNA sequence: TGTGCCAGCTCATCACTATTATCTGAGCAGTTCTTC. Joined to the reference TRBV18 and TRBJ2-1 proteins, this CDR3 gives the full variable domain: NAGVMQNPRHLVRRRGQEARLRCSPMKGHSHVYWYRQLPEEGLKFMVYLQKENIIDESGMPKERFSAEFPKEGPSILRIQQVVRGDSAAYFCASSSLLSEQFFGPGTRLTVL.